This is a list of T cell receptor beta chains from one sample in a study of cytomegalovirus exposure and HLA in healthy donors. The assay was immunoSEQ multiplex PCR, and TCRdb's table has in-frame clones only and misses some. The sample shows 260,000 or so clones, around 90% of them seen only once. The sequencing input was PBMCs. Receptors were obtained from a woman between 25 and 40 years old in good health and CMV-seronegative. Both conserved end residues are part of each CDR3. The D gene is left open where the match is weak. The listing skips clone size in some rows; elsewhere it reads once, few, many or a size class.

>NA|TRBV5-1|TRBJ1-1|NA
CASSLRGERNTEAFF
TGCGCCAGCAGCTTGAGGGGAGAAAGGAACACTGAAGCTTTCTTT
>NA|TRBV5-4|TRBJ1-1|NA
CASSLGGRGVNMNTEAFF
TGTGCCAGCAGCTTGGGAGGACGGGGGGTAAACATGAACACTGAAGCTTTCTTT
>TRBD2|TRBV10-1|TRBJ2-5|NA
CASSGLAKETQYF
TGCGCCAGCAGCGGACTAGCGAAAGAGACCCAGTACTTC
>NA|TRBV7-2|TRBJ1-5|NA
CASSLSQGNQPQHF
TGTGCCAGCAGCTTATCGCAGGGGAATCAGCCCCAGCATTTT
>TRBD2|TRBV6-5|TRBJ2-1|NA
CASSPTSGRYNEQFF
TGTGCCAGCAGTCCCACTAGCGGGAGGTACAATGAGCAGTTCTTC
>NA|TRBV27|TRBJ2-7|NA
CASSLRGNSEQYF
TGTGCCAGCAGTTTACGAGGCAACTCCGAGCAGTACTTC
>NA|TRBV5-5|TRBJ1-5|NA
CASSSAGIGSNQPQHF
TGTGCCAGCAGCTCGGCGGGGATCGGTAGCAATCAGCCCCAGCATTTT
>TRBD1|TRBV19|TRBJ2-7|NA
CATVRTGDGEQYF
TGTGCCACCGTCCGGACAGGGGACGGCGAGCAGTACTTC
>NA|TRBV7-2|TRBJ2-7|NA
CASSLGGHNYEQYF
TGTGCCAGCAGCTTAGGGGGACACAACTACGAGCAGTACTTC
>NA|TRBV2|TRBJ2-1|once
CASSEALRGNEQFF
TGTGCCAGCAGTGAAGCGCTTCGGGGAAATGAGCAGTTCTTC
>TRBD2|TRBV9|TRBJ2-7|NA
CASSPGGGTTYEQYF
TGTGCCAGCAGCCCCGGAGGAGGGACTACCTACGAGCAGTACTTC
>NA|TRBV10-3|TRBJ2-7|few
CAISETFEQYF
TGTGCCATCAGTGAGACATTCGAGCAGTACTTC
>TRBD2|TRBV7-6|TRBJ2-5|NA
CASSAVVPASGQETQYF
TGTGCCAGCAGCGCCGTTGTCCCGGCTAGCGGACAAGAGACCCAGTACTTC
>NA|TRBV6-1|TRBJ1-4|NA
CASSGPQRGNEKLFF
TGTGCCAGCAGTGGCCCCCAGCGTGGGAATGAAAAACTGTTTTTT
>TRBD2|TRBV11-2|TRBJ2-5|NA
CASSLDRVPSGRQETQYF
TGTGCCAGCAGCTTAGATCGGGTCCCTAGCGGGCGCCAAGAGACCCAGTACTTC
>NA|TRBV7-6|TRBJ2-3|NA
CASSLASLTDTQYF
TGTGCCAGCAGCTTAGCCAGTCTCACAGATACGCAGTATTTT
>NA|TRBV9|TRBJ2-6|NA
CASSGVQSSGANVLTF
TGTGCCAGCAGCGGAGTACAGAGCTCTGGGGCCAACGTCCTGACTTTC